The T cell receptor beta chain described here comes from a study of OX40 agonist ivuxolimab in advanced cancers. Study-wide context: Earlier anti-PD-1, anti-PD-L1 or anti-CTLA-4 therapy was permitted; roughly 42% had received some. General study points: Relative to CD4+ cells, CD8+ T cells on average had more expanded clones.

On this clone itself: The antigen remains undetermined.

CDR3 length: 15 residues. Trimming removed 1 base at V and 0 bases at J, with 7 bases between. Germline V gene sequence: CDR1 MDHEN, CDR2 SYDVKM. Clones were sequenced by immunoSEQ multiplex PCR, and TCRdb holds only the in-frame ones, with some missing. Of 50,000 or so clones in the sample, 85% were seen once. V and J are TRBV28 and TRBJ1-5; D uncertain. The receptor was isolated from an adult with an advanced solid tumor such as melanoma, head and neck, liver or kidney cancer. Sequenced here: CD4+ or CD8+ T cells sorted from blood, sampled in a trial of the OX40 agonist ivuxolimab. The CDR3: CASSLLGYSNQPQHF. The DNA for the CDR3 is TGTGCCAGCAGTTTATTGGGATATAGCAATCAGCCCCAGCATTTT.